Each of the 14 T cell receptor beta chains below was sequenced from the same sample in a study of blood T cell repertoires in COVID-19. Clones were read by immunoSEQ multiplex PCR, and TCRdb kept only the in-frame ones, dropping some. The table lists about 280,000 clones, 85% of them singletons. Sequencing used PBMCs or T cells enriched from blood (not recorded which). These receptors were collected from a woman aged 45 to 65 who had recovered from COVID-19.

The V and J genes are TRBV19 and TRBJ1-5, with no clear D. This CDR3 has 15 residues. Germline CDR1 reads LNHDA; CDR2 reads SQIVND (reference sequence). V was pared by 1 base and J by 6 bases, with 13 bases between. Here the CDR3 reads CASSIGGFGGQPQHF. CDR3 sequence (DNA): TGTGCCAGTAGTATAGGAGGATTTGGAGGTCAGCCCCAGCATTTT.

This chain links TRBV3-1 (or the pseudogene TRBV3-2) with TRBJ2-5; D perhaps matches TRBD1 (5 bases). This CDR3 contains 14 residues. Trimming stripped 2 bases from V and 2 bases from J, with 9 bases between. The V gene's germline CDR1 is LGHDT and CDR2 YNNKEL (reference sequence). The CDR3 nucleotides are TGTGCCAGCAGCCAAAACCCAGGGCAAGAGACCCAGTACTTC. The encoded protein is CASSQNPGQETQYF.

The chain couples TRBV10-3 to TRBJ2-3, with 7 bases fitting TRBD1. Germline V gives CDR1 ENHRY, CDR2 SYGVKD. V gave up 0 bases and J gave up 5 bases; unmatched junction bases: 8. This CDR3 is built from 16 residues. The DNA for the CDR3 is TGTGCCATCAGTGAGTCTTGGGACAGCTCGGGAGATACGCAGTATTTT. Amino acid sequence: CAISESWDSSGDTQYF.

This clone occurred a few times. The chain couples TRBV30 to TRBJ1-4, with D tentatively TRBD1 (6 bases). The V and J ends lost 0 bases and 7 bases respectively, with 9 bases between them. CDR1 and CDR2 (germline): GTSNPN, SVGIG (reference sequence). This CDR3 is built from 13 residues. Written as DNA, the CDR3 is TGTGCCTGGAGTGTGTGGGGGCGTGAAAAACTGTTTTTT. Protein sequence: CAWSVWGREKLFF. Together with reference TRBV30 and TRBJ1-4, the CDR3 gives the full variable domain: SQTIHQWPATLVQPVGSPLSLECTVEGTSNPNLYWYRQAAGRGLQLLFYSVGIGQISSEVPQNLSASRPQDRQFILSSKKLLLSDSGFYLCAWSVWGREKLFFGSGTQLSVL.

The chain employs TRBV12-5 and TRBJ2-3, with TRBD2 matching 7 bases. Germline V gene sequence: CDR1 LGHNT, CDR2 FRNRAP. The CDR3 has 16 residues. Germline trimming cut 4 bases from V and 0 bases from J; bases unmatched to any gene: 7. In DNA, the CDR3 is TGTGCTAGTGGTTCGACCCTAGCGGACAGCACAGATACGCAGTATTTT. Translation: CASGSTLADSTDTQYF.

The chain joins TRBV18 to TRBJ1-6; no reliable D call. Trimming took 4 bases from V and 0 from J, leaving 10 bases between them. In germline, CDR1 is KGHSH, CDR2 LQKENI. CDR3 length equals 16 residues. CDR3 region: CASSRSGTSYNSPLHF. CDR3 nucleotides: TGTGCCAGCTCACGATCAGGAACCTCCTATAATTCACCCCTCCACTTT.

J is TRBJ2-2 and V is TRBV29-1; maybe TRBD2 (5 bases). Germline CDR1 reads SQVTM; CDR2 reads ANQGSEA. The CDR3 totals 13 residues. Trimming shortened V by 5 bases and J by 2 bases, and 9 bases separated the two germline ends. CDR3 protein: CSVLEVNTGELFF. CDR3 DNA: TGCAGCGTTTTGGAGGTAAACACCGGGGAGCTGTTTTTT.

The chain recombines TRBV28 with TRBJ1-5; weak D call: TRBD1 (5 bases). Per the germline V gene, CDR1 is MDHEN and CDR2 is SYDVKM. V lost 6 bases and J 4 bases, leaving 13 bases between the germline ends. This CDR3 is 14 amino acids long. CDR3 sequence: CASSRNRLNQPQHF. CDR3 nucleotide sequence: TGTGCCAGCAGCCGAAACAGGTTAAATCAGCCCCAGCATTTT.

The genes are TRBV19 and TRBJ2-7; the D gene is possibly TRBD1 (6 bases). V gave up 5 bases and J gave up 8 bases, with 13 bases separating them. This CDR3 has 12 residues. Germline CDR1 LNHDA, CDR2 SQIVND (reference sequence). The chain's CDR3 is CASSPGQYQQYF. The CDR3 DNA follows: TGTGCCAGTAGTCCTGGACAGTATCAGCAGTACTTC.

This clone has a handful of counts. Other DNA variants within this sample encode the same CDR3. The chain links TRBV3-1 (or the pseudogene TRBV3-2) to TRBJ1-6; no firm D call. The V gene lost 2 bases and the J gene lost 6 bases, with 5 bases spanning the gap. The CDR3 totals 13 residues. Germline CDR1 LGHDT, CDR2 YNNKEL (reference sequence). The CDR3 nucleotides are TGTGCCAGCAGCCAATCGAGTAATTCACCCCTCCACTTT. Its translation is CASSQSSNSPLHF.

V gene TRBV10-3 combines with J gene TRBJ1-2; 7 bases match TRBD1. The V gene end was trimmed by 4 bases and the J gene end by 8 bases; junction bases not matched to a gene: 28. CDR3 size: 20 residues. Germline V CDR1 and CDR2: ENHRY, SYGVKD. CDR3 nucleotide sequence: TGTGCCATCAGTGGGGGGCGGCGTCCCGGGACAGCAATCGGATGGAGAGGCTACACCTTC. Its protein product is CAISGGRRPGTAIGWRGYTF.

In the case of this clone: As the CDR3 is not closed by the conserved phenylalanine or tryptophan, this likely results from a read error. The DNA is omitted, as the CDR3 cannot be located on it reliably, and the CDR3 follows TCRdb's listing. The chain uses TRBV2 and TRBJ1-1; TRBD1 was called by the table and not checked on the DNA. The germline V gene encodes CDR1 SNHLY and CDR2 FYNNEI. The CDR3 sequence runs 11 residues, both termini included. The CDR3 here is CASSDQGPQLY.

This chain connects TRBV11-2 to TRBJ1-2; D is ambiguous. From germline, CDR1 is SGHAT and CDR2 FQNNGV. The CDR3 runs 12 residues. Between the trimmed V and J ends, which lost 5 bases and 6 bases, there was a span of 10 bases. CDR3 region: CASSTIVDGYTF. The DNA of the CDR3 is TGTGCCAGCAGCACTATCGTCGATGGCTACACCTTC.

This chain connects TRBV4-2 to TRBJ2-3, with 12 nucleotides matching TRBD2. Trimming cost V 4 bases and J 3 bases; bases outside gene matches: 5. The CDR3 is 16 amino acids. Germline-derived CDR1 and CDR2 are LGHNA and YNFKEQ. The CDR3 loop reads CASSRETSGGTDTQYF. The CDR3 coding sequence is TGTGCCAGCAGCCGAGAGACTAGCGGGGGAACAGATACGCAGTATTTT.